This TCR beta chain is drawn from a study of cytomegalovirus exposure and HLA in healthy donors. Findings of the study overall: The authors listed over 150 TCR beta chains as cytomegalovirus-associated. In a later analysis, at a false discovery rate of 0.05, 17,000 or so TCR beta sequences were associated with HLA alleles. In the analysis, some V segments, TRBV6-2 and TRBV6-3 included, were excluded as indistinguishable. There were several of the most significant clusters that appeared linked to common viral pathogens in a later analysis.

Vbeta (60) and Jbeta (13) primers were used in the PCR. Only in-frame clones appear in the TCRdb table, and some are missing; sequencing was by immunoSEQ multiplex PCR. The table has roughly 130,000 clones, roughly 84% seen once. The junction had 7 bases not matched to a gene; V was cut back by 5 bases and J by 1 base. Germline lookup yields CDR1 SEHNR and CDR2 FQNEAQ (reference sequence). This CDR3 has 16 amino acids. A note on this clone: What it recognizes is unknown.

This sequence joins TRBV7-9 and TRBJ2-3; 9 nucleotides agree with TRBD2. This clonotype was obtained from a young woman in good health and CMV-seropositive. Sequenced material: PBMCs. The CDR3: CASSTRTSERTDTQYF. The CDR3 DNA reads as TGTGCCAGCAGCACTCGGACTAGCGAGCGCACAGATACGCAGTATTTT.